These 2 T cell receptor beta chains came from one sample sequenced in a study of T cell responses to AZD1222 COVID-19 vaccine. Clones were sequenced by immunoSEQ multiplex PCR, and TCRdb holds only the in-frame ones, with some missing. Among approximately 80,000 clones listed, 80% to 90% were seen once. This specimen consisted of peripheral blood, obtained 28 days after the second AZD1222 dose. These receptors were obtained from an adult who received the AZD1222 COVID-19 vaccine.

The chain recombines TRBV15 with TRBJ1-5, with 11 bases matching TRBD1. Germline V CDR1 and CDR2: LNHNV, YYDKDF (reference sequence). The CDR3 has 16 residues. Losses at the gene ends were 2 bases for V and 11 bases for J; bases not matched to a gene: 11. In DNA form, the CDR3 reads TGTGCCACCAGCAGAACTAGGACAGGGGGCCTTCGAGCCCAGCATTTT. Its protein is CATSRTRTGGLRAQHF. Full variable domain (missing parts from reference TRBV15 and TRBJ1-5): DAMVIQNPRYQVTQFGKPVTLSCSQTLNHNVMYWYQQKSSQAPKLLFHYYDKDFNNEADTPDNFQSRRPNTSFCFLDIRSPGLGDTAMYLCATSRTRTGGLRAQHFGDGTRLSIL.

V is TRBV28 and J is TRBJ1-1; D unclear. Germline lookup yields CDR1 MDHEN and CDR2 SYDVKM. The CDR3 runs 14 residues. Trimming left V 6 bases short and J 2 bases short, with 13 bases between. CDR3 nucleotide sequence: TGTGCCAGCAGCCAATCGCCCCGTAACACTGAAGCTTTCTTT. Its translation: CASSQSPRNTEAFF.